By frequency in the sample, the clone carrying this T cell receptor (beta chain) is large. Its antigen is unidentified. As an off-target read in a library built for alpha chains, this beta chain has a frequency of little significance. Germline CDR1 and CDR2: MNHEY and SMNVEV (reference sequence). The length of the CDR3 is 15 residues. The V end was cut by 5 bases, the J end by 4 bases, with 15 bases between. Time point in this sample: sample taken at primary tumor resection. Carried by each TCR cDNA molecule was a unique molecular identifier. From the 5' RACE reads, TCRdb called clonotypes with MiXCR, one entry per CDR3 protein. The table shows fewer than 2,000 distinct CDR3 sequences, with over 7.5% occurring only once. The data were obtained in a study of spatial heterogeneity in lung cancer. Study context: Alpha-chain sequences were detected in numbers that were consistently lower than beta-chain sequences. Counts of TCR transcripts in tumor regions correlated strongly with a T cell module score (derived from matched bulk RNA-seq).

General study results and limits: Tumor mutation count correlated with how many alpha and beta TCRs expanded intratumorally. Approximately 7% of tumor T cells for alpha chains and roughly 12% for beta chains were estimated to be covered.

The chain couples TRBV27 to TRBJ2-1; tentatively, D is TRBD1 (6 bases). Sequences were derived from lung tumor tissue, sampled at surgery. This TCR was sampled from a female donor with early-stage non-small cell lung cancer. CDR3 protein: CASSVTRDTYNEQFF. The DNA of the CDR3 is TGTGCCAGCAGTGTAACACGGGACACATACAATGAGCAGTTCTTC.